Sequencing of this T cell receptor beta chain was carried out in a study of cytomegalovirus exposure and HLA in healthy donors. For the study at large: When 398 donors were genotyped, roughly 82% of them were found to fall in the Caucasian-associated ancestry cluster.

This CDR3 comprises 14 residues. Deletions cut 1 base from V and 10 bases from J, with 11 bases between. Germline CDR1 MNHNS, CDR2 SASEGT. In the PCR, 60 Vbeta and 13 Jbeta primers were used. Assay used: immunoSEQ multiplex PCR; TCRdb lists only in-frame clones, some missing. The table has over 150,000 clones, under 85% seen once. The V gene is TRBV6-1, the J gene TRBJ1-6, with D perhaps TRBD1 (5 bases). The sequenced sample was PBMCs. This TCR was sampled from a young man in good health and CMV-seronegative. In nucleotides, the CDR3 is TGTGCCAGCAGTGAAGTAGGGGAGGGCTCACCCCTCCACTTT. Residues: CASSEVGEGSPLHF.